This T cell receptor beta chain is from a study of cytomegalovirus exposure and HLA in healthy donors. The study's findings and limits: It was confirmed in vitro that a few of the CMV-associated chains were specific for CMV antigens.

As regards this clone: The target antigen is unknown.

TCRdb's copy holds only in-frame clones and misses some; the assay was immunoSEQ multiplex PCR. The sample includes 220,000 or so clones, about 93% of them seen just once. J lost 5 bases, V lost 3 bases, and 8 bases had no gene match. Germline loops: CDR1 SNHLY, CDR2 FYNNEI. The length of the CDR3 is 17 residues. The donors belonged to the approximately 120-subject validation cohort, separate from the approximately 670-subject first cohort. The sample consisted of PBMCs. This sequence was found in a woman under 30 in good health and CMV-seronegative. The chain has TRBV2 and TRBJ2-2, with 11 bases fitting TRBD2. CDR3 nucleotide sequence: TGTGCCAGCAGTGATGGGCTAGCGGGAGGTCGGACCGGGGAGCTGTTTTTT. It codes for CASSDGLAGGRTGELFF.